This entry lists 27 T cell receptor beta chains sequenced from one sample in a study of cytomegalovirus exposure and HLA in healthy donors. Both 60 Vbeta primers and 13 Jbeta primers went into the PCR. Sequenced by immunoSEQ multiplex PCR; TCRdb stores in-frame clones only, minus some. The sample records tens of thousands of clones, over 50% being singletons. The sequencing input was PBMCs. These receptors all come from a man aged 30 to 45 in good health and CMV-seronegative.

This clone was recorded once. V and J are TRBV7-9 and TRBJ1-3; tentative D call: TRBD1 (5 bases). Germline loops: CDR1 SEHNR, CDR2 FQNEAQ (reference sequence). The CDR3 sequence is 16 residues long. The V end lost 5 bases, the J end lost 2 bases, and 16 bases lay between the germline ends. CDR3 sequence reads: CASSGGGGVAGNTIYF. The DNA for the CDR3 is TGTGCCAGCAGCGGCGGTGGAGGGGTCGCTGGAAACACCATATATTTT.

The chain links TRBV7-9 to TRBJ1-5; no clear D. CDR3 length: 14 residues. Trimming removed 4 bases from V and 7 bases from J, with 14 bases in between. Germline-derived CDR1 and CDR2 are SEHNR and FQNEAQ (reference sequence). CDR3 in amino acids: CASSYNGENQPQHF. The CDR3 region has the DNA TGTGCCAGCAGCTACAACGGGGAGAACCAGCCCCAGCATTTT. Based on the CDR3 plus reference TRBV7-9 and TRBJ1-5, the full variable domain is DTGVSQNPRHKITKRGQNVTFRCDPISEHNRLYWYRQTLGQGPEFLTYFQNEAQLEKSRLLSDRFSAERPKGSFSTLEIQRTEQGDSAMYLCASSYNGENQPQHFGDGTRLSIL.

The chain carries TRBV15 and TRBJ1-6; D may be TRBD1 (5 bases). The CDR3 has 14 residues. Germline V gene data show CDR1 as LNHNV and CDR2 as YYDKDF (reference sequence). V lost 0 bases, J lost 12 bases, and 12 bases lay in between. The CDR3: CATSRERGLEPLHF. The CDR3 DNA reads TGTGCCACCAGCAGAGAAAGGGGATTAGAACCCCTCCACTTT.

In this sample, this clone turned up a few times. The chain combines TRBV27 with TRBJ1-4, with a possible D match to TRBD1 (6 bases). CDR1 and CDR2 from the germline V gene are MNHEY and SMNVEV (reference sequence). The CDR3 extends over 14 amino acids. Trimming removed 3 bases at V and 4 bases at J, with 9 bases between. CDR3 amino acids: CASSLTGLNEKLFF. The CDR3, as DNA: TGTGCCAGCAGTTTGACAGGCCTTAATGAAAAACTGTTTTTT.

The chain links TRBV7-2 to TRBJ2-3, with 7 bases aligning to TRBD1. The length of the CDR3 is 14 residues. Germline CDR1 is SGHTA and CDR2 is FQGNSA. The V gene end was trimmed by 4 bases and the J gene end by 0 bases; junction bases not matched to a gene: 1. This CDR3 is CASSSTGSTDTQYF. Here the CDR3 DNA reads TGTGCCAGCAGCTCGACAGGGAGCACAGATACGCAGTATTTT.

This rearrangement joins TRBV6-5 to TRBJ2-7; 10 bases map to TRBD1. Per the germline V gene, CDR1 is MNHEY and CDR2 is SVGAGI. V gave up 7 bases and J gave up 7 bases; unmatched junction bases: 13. The CDR3 is made up of 15 amino acids. DNA of the CDR3: TGTGCCAGCAAGACGGGGACAGGGGATTCGGGGGAGCAGTACTTC. Its protein is CASKTGTGDSGEQYF.

This sequence joins TRBV30 and TRBJ2-2, with TRBD2 matching over 10 bases. V trimming: 4 bases; J trimming: 5 bases; junction bases outside the gene matches: 4. CDR1 and CDR2 (germline): GTSNPN, SVGIG (reference sequence). The CDR3 has 14 residues. The CDR3: CAWTSGRDTGELFF. The CDR3 DNA reads as TGTGCCTGGACTAGCGGGAGAGATACCGGGGAGCTGTTTTTT.

Regarding this clone: One junction end does not reproduce the germline sequence, and a read error may be involved. The chain joins TRBV5-6 to TRBJ2-4, with 8 nucleotides matching TRBD1. From germline, CDR1 is SGHDT and CDR2 YYEEEE. The CDR3 runs to 15 residues. The CDR3 is CASRLDREAKNIQYF. CDR3 DNA: TGTGCCAGCAGGTTGGACAGGGAGGCCAAAAACATTCAGTACTTC.

This rearrangement joins TRBV5-4 to TRBJ2-4; 8 bases fit TRBD1. The germline V gene encodes CDR1 SGHNT and CDR2 YYREEE (reference sequence). J gave up 2 bases and V 0 bases, and 10 bases lay outside the gene matches. This CDR3 has 18 residues. This CDR3 is CASSLGTGYRFTKNIQYF. The CDR3 coding sequence is TGTGCCAGCAGCTTGGGGACAGGGTACCGATTCACCAAAAACATTCAGTACTTC. Drawing the rest from reference TRBV5-4 and TRBJ2-4, the complete variable domain is ETGVTQSPTHLIKTRGQQVTLRCSSQSGHNTVSWYQQALGQGPQFIFQYYREEENGRGNFPPRFSGLQFPNYSSELNVNALELDDSALYLCASSLGTGYRFTKNIQYFGAGTRLSVL.

The chain has TRBV4-2 and TRBJ2-2; D might be TRBD1 (6 bases). The germline V gene has CDR1 LGHNA and CDR2 YNFKEQ. This CDR3 comprises 16 residues. V lost 1 base and J 0 bases, leaving 9 bases between the germline ends. CDR3 nucleotides: TGTGCCAGCAGCCAAGGCAGGGGACCGAACACCGGGGAGCTGTTTTTT. Translated: CASSQGRGPNTGELFF.

The chain uses TRBV1 and TRBJ2-7; the table's D call, TRBD2, was not checked against the DNA. TRBV1 corresponds to a pseudogene. CDR3 length equals 19 residues. The CDR3 reads CTSSHEAGVGSERSYEQYF. CDR3 DNA sequence: TGCACCAGCAGCCACGAAGCGGGAGTGGGATCCGAGCGTTCCTACGAGCAGTACTTC.

The chain recombines TRBV13 with TRBJ2-1; 12 bases map to TRBD2. CDR1 is PRHDT and CDR2 is FYEKMQ in the germline V gene (reference sequence). The CDR3 totals 15 residues. Trimming at V came to 5 bases and at J to 4 bases, leaving 3 bases not matched to a gene. CDR3 sequence: CASSRGLAGYNEQFF. The CDR3 nucleotides are TGTGCCAGCAGCCGAGGACTAGCGGGGTACAATGAGCAGTTCTTC.

The rearrangement uses TRBV2 and TRBJ1-1; the D is unclear. Germline CDR1 reads SNHLY; CDR2 reads FYNNEI. This CDR3 spans 13 amino acids. Trimming took off 8 bases at V and 1 base at J, with 11 bases between the two ends. The CDR3 DNA is TGTGCCAGCGGCACAGAAAGGAACACTGAAGCTTTCTTT. Translating gives CASGTERNTEAFF.

The chain carries TRBV4-1 and TRBJ2-3; 12 bases map to TRBD2. Germline CDR1 is MGHRA and CDR2 is YSYEKL. Losses at the gene ends were 0 bases for V and 5 bases for J; bases not matched to a gene: 12. The CDR3 runs to 19 residues. Here the CDR3 DNA reads TGCGCCAGCAGCCAAGATGCGGCTAGCGGGGGGGGGTTTATAGATACGCAGTATTTT. Residues: CASSQDAASGGGFIDTQYF.

This clone has just a few counts. The V gene is TRBV19, the J gene TRBJ2-7; D might be TRBD2 (5 bases). Germline V CDR1 and CDR2: LNHDA, SQIVND (reference sequence). The V end was cut by 6 bases, the J end by 4 bases, with 19 bases between. CDR3 length: 15 residues. The DNA for the CDR3 is TGTGCCAGTAGCCACCCCGGGGTAAAATTGTACGAGCAGTACTTC. This translates into CASSHPGVKLYEQYF.

This rearrangement joins TRBV5-6 to TRBJ2-3, with D tentatively TRBD2 (6 bases). Germline CDR1 and CDR2: SGHDT and YYEEEE. The CDR3 is 15 residues long. V was trimmed by 0 bases and J by 2 bases, leaving 10 bases between them. The CDR3 sequence: CASSLVGGSTDTQYF. CDR3 coding DNA: TGTGCCAGCAGCTTGGTGGGGGGATCCACAGATACGCAGTATTTT.

The chain uses TRBV7-3 and TRBJ2-7; D unresolved. V shed 1 base and J shed 2 bases, with 6 bases lying between them. CDR1 is SGHTA and CDR2 is FQGTGA in the germline V gene. The CDR3 spans 13 residues. CDR3: CASSLSGAYEQYF. DNA of the CDR3: TGTGCCAGCAGCTTAAGTGGAGCCTACGAGCAGTACTTC.

This chain links TRBV30 with TRBJ2-7, with D possibly TRBD1 on 6 matching bases. Trimming pared 5 bases from V and 4 bases from J, leaving 21 bases between. Germline assignment: CDR1 GTSNPN and CDR2 SVGIG (reference sequence). The CDR3 consists of 15 residues. This CDR3 reads CAWQRAGRGKYEQYF. Written as DNA, the CDR3 is TGTGCCTGGCAACGTGCCGGAAGGGGGAAATACGAGCAGTACTTC. Full variable domain (rest looked up from reference TRBV30 and TRBJ2-7): SQTIHQWPATLVQPVGSPLSLECTVEGTSNPNLYWYRQAAGRGLQLLFYSVGIGQISSEVPQNLSASRPQDRQFILSSKKLLLSDSGFYLCAWQRAGRGKYEQYFGPGTRLTVT.

The J gene is TRBJ2-5, the V gene TRBV7-9; 11 nucleotides agree with TRBD1. Germline loops: CDR1 SEHNR, CDR2 FQNEAQ (reference sequence). The CDR3 is 15 residues long. Trimming removed 5 bases from V and 4 bases from J; junction bases left unmatched: 6. In nucleotides, the CDR3 is TGTGCCAGCAGCCAGGACAGGGGGCTTATAGAGACCCAGTACTTC. Protein sequence: CASSQDRGLIETQYF.

The chain has TRBV5-1 and TRBJ1-5, with TRBD1 matching over 10 bases. The CDR3 covers 15 residues. Germline V gene lookup returns CDR1 SGHRS and CDR2 YFSETQ. The trim removed 4 bases at V and 5 bases at J, leaving 6 bases unmatched. Written as DNA, the CDR3 is TGCGCCAGCAGCCCCCGGACAGGGGGGGATCAGCCCCAGCATTTT. Its translation: CASSPRTGGDQPQHF.

V gene TRBV18 combines with J gene TRBJ1-1; D gene ambiguous. Germline V CDR1 and CDR2: KGHSH, LQKENI. V shed 3 bases and J shed 1 base, with 6 bases lying between them. The CDR3 is 13 amino acids. The chain's CDR3 is CASSPWQNTEAFF. In DNA form, the CDR3 reads TGTGCCAGCTCACCGTGGCAGAACACTGAAGCTTTCTTT.

This clone was seen only once. The chain joins TRBV5-5 to TRBJ1-5; 7 bases are a match to TRBD1. The CDR3 sequence is 16 residues long. The J segment lost 4 bases and the V segment lost 4 bases, leaving 11 bases of the junction unmatched. Per germline, CDR1 SGHKS and CDR2 YYEKEE (reference sequence). Written as DNA, the CDR3 is TGTGCCAGCAGCCAGGGGGAGTTGGGGAGGAATCAGCCCCAGCATTTT. This gives the protein CASSQGELGRNQPQHF.

The chain combines TRBV12-5 with TRBJ2-5, with 10 positions matching TRBD1. Germline CDR1 and CDR2: LGHNT and FRNRAP. V lost 7 bases and J lost 9; bases outside the gene matches: 11. The CDR3 length is 14 residues. DNA of the CDR3: TGTGCTAGTGCGGATGGGACAGGGGCAAAACCCCAGTACTTC. As protein: CASADGTGAKPQYF.

The gene calls are TRBV7-8 and TRBJ2-7; 7 bases fit TRBD2. Per germline, CDR1 SGHVS and CDR2 FQNEAQ. V lost 5 bases and J lost 1; bases outside the gene matches: 11. CDR3 size: 16 residues. The CDR3 region has the DNA TGTGCCAGCAGCCTCGTGGGGGGAGGGCCTTCCTACGAGCAGTACTTC. The encoded protein is CASSLVGGGPSYEQYF.

CDR3 in amino acids: CASSLEGDYGYTF. CDR3 coding DNA: TGCGCCAGCAGCTTGGAAGGGGACTATGGCTACACCTTC. The chain has TRBV5-1 and TRBJ1-2; D perhaps matches TRBD1 (5 bases). Trimming cost V 0 bases and J 3 bases, with 6 bases left between them. CDR1 is SGHRS and CDR2 is YFSETQ in the germline V gene. The CDR3 has 13 residues.

The chain has TRBV28 and TRBJ1-1; 8 bases map to TRBD1. The CDR3 is 14 residues long. After removal of 11 bases from V and 6 bases from J, the junction contained 14 bases not matched to a gene. Germline values: CDR1 MDHEN, CDR2 SYDVKM. The CDR3, as DNA: TGTGCCGGGAGGACAGGGTCCGGGGTATCTGAAGCTTTCTTT. Translation gives CAGRTGSGVSEAFF. Full variable domain (rest looked up from reference TRBV28 and TRBJ1-1): DVKVTQSSRYLVKRTGEKVFLECVQDMDHENMFWYRQDPGLGLRLIYFSYDVKMKEKGDIPEGYSVSREKKERFSLILESASTNQTSMYLCAGRTGSGVSEAFFGQGTRLTVV.

In nucleotides, the CDR3 is TGTGCCAGCAGTTACCGCGGGACAGCCTATGGCTACACCTTC. This translates into CASSYRGTAYGYTF. J is TRBJ1-2 and V is TRBV6-6, with 7 bases lining up with TRBD1. The CDR3 runs to 14 residues. V lost 2 bases and J lost 4; bases outside the gene matches: 4. The germline gives CDR1 MNHNY, CDR2 SVGAGI (reference sequence).